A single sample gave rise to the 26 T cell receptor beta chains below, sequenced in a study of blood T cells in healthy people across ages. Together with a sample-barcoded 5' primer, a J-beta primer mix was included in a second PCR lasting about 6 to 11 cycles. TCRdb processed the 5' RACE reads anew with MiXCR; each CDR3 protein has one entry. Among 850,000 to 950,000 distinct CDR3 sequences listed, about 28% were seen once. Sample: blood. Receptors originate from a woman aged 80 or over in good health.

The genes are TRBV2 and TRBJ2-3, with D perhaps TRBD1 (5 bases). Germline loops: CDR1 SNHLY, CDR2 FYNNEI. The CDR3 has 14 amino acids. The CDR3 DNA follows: TGTGTCTCTGGCCAGGGCCTGGGCACAGATACGCAGTATTTT. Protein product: CVSGQGLGTDTQYF.

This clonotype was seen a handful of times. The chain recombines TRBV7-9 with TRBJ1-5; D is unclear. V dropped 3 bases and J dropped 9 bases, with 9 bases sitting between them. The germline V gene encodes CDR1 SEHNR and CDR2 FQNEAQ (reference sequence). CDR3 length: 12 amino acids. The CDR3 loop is CASSFPDGPQHF. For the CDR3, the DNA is TGTGCCAGCAGCTTCCCCGATGGGCCCCAGCATTTT. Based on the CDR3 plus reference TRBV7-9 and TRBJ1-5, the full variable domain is DTGVSQNPRHKITKRGQNVTFRCDPISEHNRLYWYRQTLGQGPEFLTYFQNEAQLEKSRLLSDRFSAERPKGSFSTLEIQRTEQGDSAMYLCASSFPDGPQHFGDGTRLSIL.

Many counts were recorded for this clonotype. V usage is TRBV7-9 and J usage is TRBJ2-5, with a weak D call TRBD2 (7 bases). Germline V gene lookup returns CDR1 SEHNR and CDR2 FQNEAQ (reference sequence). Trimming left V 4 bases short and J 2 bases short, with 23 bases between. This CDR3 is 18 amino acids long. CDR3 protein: CASSSQVVTGGFQETQYF. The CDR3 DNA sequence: TGTGCCAGCAGCTCTCAGGTGGTGACGGGGGGCTTTCAAGAGACCCAGTACTTC. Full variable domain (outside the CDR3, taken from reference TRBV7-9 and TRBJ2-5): DTGVSQNPRHKITKRGQNVTFRCDPISEHNRLYWYRQTLGQGPEFLTYFQNEAQLEKSRLLSDRFSAERPKGSFSTLEIQRTEQGDSAMYLCASSSQVVTGGFQETQYFGPGTRLLVL.

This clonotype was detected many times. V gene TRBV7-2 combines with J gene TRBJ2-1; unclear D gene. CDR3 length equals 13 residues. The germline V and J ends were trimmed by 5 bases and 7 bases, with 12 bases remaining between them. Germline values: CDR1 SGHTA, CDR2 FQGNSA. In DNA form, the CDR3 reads TGTGCCAGCAGCGATTCCCGCCGAAATGAGCAGTTCTTC. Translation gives CASSDSRRNEQFF.

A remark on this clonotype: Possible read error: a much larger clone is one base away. Here the CDR3 DNA reads TGTGCCAGCAGTGCTCAGGGATGTAATGAGCAGTTCTTC. Translating it yields CASSAQGCNEQFF. The genes are TRBV12-3 or TRBV12-4 and TRBJ2-1; maybe TRBD1 (5 bases). V was cut by 5 bases and J by 7 bases, with 12 bases left in between. The CDR3 extends over 13 amino acids.

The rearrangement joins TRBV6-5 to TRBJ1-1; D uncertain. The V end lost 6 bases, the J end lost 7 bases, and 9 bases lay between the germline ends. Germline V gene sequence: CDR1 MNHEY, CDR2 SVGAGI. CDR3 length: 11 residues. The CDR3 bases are TGTGCCAGCAGAATAAATAGTGAAGCTTTCTTT. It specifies CASRINSEAFF.

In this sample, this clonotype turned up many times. CDR3 amino acids: CASSLDRGNYGYTF. Here the CDR3 DNA reads TGCGCCAGCAGCTTGGACAGGGGGAACTATGGCTACACCTTC. The rearrangement links TRBV5-1 to TRBJ1-2; 8 bases line up with TRBD1. J gave up 2 bases and V 0 bases, and 0 bases lay outside the gene matches. The CDR3 length is 14 residues. CDR1 and CDR2 (germline): SGHRS, YFSETQ. The complete variable domain, with remaining parts taken from reference TRBV5-1 and TRBJ1-2, reads KAGVTQTPRYLIKTRGQQVTLSCSPISGHRSVSWYQQTPGQGLQFLFEYFSETQRNKGNFPGRFSGRQFSNSRSEMNVSTLELGDSALYLCASSLDRGNYGYTFGSGTRLTVV.

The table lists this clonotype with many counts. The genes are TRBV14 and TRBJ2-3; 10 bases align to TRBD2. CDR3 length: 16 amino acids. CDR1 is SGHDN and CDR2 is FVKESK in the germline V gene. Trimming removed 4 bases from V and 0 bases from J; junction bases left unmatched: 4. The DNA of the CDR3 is TGTGCCAGCAGCCCACAGCGGGGGGGAAGCACAGATACGCAGTATTTT. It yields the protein CASSPQRGGSTDTQYF. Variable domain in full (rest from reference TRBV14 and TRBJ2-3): EAGVTQFPSHSVIEKGQTVTLRCDPISGHDNLYWYRRVMGKEIKFLLHFVKESKQDESGMPNNRFLAERTGGTYSTLKVQPAELEDSGVYFCASSPQRGGSTDTQYFGPGTRLTVL.

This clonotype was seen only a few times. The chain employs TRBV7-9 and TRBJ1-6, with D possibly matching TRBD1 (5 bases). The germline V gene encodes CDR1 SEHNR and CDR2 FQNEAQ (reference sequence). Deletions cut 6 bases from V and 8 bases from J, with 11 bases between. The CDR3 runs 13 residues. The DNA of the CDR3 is TGTGCCAGCAGGGGGGGGAATGATTCACCCCTCCACTTT. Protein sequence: CASRGGNDSPLHF.

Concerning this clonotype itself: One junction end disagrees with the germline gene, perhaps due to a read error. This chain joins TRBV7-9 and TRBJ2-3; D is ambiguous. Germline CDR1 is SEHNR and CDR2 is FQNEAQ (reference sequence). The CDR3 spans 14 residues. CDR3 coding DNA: TGTGCCAGCGGCTTAGGGCTAGTTCCAGATACGCAGTATTTT. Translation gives CASGLGLVPDTQYF.

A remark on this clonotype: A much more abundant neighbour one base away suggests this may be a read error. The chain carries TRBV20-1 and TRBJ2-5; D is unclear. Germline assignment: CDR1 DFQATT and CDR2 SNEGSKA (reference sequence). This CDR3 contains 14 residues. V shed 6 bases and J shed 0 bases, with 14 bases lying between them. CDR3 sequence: CSAPRLGNQETQYF. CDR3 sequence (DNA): TGCAGTGCCCCCCGCCTGGGGAACCAAGAGACCCAGTACTTC.

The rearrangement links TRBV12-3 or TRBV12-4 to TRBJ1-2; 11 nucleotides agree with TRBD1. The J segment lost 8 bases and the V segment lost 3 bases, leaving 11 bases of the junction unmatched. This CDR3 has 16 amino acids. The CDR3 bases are TGTGCCAGCAGTTTCGCCCGGACAGGGGGCGCGGAGGGCTACACCTTC. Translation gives CASSFARTGGAEGYTF.

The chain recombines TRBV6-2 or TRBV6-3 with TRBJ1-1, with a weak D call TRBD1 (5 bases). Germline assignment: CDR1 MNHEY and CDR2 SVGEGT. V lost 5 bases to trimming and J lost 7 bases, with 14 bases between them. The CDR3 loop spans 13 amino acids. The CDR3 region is CASSPDGDGEAFF. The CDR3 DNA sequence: TGTGCCAGCAGTCCCGACGGGGACGGTGAAGCTTTCTTT.

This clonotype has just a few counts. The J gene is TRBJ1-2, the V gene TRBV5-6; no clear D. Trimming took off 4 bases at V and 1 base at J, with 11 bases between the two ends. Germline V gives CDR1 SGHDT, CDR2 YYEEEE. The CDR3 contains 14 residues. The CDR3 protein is CASSPRASNYGYTF. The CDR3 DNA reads TGTGCCAGCAGCCCGAGGGCCAGTAACTATGGCTACACCTTC.

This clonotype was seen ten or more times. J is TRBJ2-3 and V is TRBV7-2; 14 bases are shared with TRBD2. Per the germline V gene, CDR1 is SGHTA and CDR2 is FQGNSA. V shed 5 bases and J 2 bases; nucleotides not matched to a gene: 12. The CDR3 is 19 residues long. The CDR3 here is CASSQATSGGARYTDTQYF. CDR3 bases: TGTGCCAGCAGCCAAGCGACTAGCGGGGGGGCCCGTTACACAGATACGCAGTATTTT. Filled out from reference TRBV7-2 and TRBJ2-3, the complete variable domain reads GAGVSQSPSNKVTEKGKDVELRCDPISGHTALYWYRQSLGQGLEFLIYFQGNSAPDKSGLPSDRFSAERTGGSVSTLTIQRTQQEDSAVYLCASSQATSGGARYTDTQYFGPGTRLTVL.

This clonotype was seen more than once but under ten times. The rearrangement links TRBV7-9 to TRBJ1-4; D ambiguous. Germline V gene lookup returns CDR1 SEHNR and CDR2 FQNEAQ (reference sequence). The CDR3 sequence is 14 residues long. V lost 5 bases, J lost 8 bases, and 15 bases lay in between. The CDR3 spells CASSVRQGGEKLFF. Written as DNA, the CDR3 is TGTGCCAGCAGCGTTCGACAAGGAGGAGAAAAACTGTTTTTT.

Written as DNA, the CDR3 is TGTGCCAGCAGCCGGAGACTAGCGGGACCGAACACCGGGGAGCTGTTTTTT. Amino acids: CASSRRLAGPNTGELFF. This chain uses TRBV7-2 with TRBJ2-2, with 11 bases aligning to TRBD2. The V segment lost 5 bases and the J segment 0 bases; nucleotides outside the gene matches: 5. CDR1 is SGHTA and CDR2 is FQGNSA in the germline V gene. The CDR3 loop spans 17 amino acids. The full variable domain, with the rest looked up from reference TRBV7-2 and TRBJ2-2, is GAGVSQSPSNKVTEKGKDVELRCDPISGHTALYWYRQSLGQGLEFLIYFQGNSAPDKSGLPSDRFSAERTGGSVSTLTIQRTQQEDSAVYLCASSRRLAGPNTGELFFGEGSRLTVL.

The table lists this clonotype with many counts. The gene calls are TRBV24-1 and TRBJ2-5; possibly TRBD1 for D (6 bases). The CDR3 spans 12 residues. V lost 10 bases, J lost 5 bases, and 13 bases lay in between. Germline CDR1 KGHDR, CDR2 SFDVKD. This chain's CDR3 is CATSTGWETQYF. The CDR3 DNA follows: TGTGCCACTTCGACAGGATGGGAGACCCAGTACTTC.

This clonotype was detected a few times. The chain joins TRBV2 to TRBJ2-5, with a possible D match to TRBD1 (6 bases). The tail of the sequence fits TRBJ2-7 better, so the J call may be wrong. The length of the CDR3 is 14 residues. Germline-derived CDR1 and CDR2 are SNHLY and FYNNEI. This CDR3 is CASKRRDTNYEQYF. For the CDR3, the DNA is TGTGCCAGCAAACGCCGGGACACAAATTACGAGCAGTACTTC.

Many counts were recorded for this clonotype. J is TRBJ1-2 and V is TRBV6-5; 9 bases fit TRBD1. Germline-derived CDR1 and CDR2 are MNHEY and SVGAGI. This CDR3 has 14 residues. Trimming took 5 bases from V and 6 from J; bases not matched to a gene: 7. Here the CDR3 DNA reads TGTGCCAGCAGTACGGGACAGGGAGGCCATGGCTACACCTTC. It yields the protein CASSTGQGGHGYTF.

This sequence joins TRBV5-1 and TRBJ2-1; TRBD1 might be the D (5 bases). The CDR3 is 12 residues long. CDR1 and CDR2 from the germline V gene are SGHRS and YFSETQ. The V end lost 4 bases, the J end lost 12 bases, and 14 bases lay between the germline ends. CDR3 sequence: CASSPDIGGQFF. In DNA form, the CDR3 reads TGCGCCAGCAGCCCGGACATCGGTGGGCAGTTCTTC.

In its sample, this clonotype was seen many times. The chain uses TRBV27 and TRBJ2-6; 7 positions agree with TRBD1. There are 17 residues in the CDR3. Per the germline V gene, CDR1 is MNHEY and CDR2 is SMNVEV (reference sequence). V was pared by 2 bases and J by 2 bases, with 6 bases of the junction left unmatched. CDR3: CASSLGQGVAGANVLTF. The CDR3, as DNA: TGTGCCAGCAGTTTAGGGCAGGGGGTTGCTGGGGCCAACGTCCTGACTTTC.

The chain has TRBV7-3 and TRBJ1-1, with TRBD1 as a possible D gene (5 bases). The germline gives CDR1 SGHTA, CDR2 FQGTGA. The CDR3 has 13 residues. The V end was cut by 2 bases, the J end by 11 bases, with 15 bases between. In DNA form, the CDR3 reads TGTGCCAGCAGCTTAGGCCAGGGAGGTACGGCTTTCTTT. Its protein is CASSLGQGGTAFF.

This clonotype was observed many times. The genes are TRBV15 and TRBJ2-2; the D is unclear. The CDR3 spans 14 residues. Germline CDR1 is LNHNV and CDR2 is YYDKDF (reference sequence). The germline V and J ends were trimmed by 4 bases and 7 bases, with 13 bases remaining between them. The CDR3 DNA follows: TGTGCCACCAGCATAGGTGGTGGGCGCGGGGAGCTGTTTTTT. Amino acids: CATSIGGGRGELFF.

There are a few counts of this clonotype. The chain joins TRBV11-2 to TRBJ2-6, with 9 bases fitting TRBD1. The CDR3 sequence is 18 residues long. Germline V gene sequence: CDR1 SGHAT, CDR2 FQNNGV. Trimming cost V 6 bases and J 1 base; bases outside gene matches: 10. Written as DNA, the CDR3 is TGTGCCAGCAGGGTCCCGGTGACAGGGGGTTCTGGGGCCAACGTCCTGACTTTC. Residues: CASRVPVTGGSGANVLTF.

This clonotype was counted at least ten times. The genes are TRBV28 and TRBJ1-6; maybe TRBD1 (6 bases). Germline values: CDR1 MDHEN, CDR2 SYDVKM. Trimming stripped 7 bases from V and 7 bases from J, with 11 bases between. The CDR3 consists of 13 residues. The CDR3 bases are TGTGCCAGCATGGACAGCCTGAATTCACCCCTCCACTTT. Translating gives CASMDSLNSPLHF.